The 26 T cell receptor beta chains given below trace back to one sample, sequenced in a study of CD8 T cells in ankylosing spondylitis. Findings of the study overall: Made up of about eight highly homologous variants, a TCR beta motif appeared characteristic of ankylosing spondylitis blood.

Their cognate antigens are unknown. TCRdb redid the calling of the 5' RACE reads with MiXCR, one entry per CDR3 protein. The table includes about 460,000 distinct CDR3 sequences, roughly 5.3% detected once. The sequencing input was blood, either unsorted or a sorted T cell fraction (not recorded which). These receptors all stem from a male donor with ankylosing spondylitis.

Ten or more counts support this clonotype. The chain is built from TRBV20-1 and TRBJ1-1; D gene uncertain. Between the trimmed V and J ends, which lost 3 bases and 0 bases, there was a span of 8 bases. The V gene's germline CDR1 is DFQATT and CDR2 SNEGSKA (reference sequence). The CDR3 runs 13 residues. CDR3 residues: CSASLDMNTEAFF. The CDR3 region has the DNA TGCAGTGCTAGTCTTGATATGAACACTGAAGCTTTCTTT.

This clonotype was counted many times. The CDR3 reads CSASGGGVGGYTF. In DNA form, the CDR3 reads TGCAGTGCTAGCGGCGGTGGGGTAGGTGGCTACACCTTC. The V and J genes are TRBV20-1 and TRBJ1-2; no clear D. Germline V CDR1 and CDR2: DFQATT, SNEGSKA (reference sequence). Trimming shortened V by 3 bases and J by 7 bases, and 15 bases separated the two germline ends. This CDR3 is 13 amino acids long.

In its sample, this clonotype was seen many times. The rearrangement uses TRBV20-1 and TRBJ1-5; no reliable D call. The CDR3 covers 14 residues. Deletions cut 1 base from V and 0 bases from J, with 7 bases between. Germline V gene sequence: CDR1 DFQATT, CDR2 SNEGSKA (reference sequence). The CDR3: CSARGVNSNQPQHF. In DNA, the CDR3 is TGCAGTGCTAGAGGGGTCAATAGCAATCAGCCCCAGCATTTT.

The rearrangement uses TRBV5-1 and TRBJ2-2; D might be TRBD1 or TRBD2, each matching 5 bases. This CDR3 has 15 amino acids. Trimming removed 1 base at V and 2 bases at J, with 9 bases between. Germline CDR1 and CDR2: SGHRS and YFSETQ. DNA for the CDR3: TGCGCCAGCAGCTTGTGGGGGAGTAACACCGGGGAGCTGTTTTTT. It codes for CASSLWGSNTGELFF.

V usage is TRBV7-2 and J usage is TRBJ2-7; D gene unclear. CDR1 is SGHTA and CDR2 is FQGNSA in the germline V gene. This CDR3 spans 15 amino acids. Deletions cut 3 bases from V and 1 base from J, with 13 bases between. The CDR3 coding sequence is TGTGCCAGCAGCTTGGGCCCGGGCCTTTCCTACGAGCAGTACTTC. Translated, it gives CASSLGPGLSYEQYF.

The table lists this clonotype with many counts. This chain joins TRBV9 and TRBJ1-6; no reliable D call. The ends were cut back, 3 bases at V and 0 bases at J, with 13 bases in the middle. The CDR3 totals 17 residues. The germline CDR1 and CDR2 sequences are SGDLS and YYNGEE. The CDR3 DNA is TGTGCCAGCAGCGCCGGTGTCACAAGCTCCTATAATTCACCCCTCCACTTT. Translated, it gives CASSAGVTSSYNSPLHF.

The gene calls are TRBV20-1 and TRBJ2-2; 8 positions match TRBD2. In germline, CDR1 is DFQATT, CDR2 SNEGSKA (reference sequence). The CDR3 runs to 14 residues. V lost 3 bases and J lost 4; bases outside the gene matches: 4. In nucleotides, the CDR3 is TGCAGTGCTAGCCGGGAGGGCCCCACCGGGGAGCTGTTTTTT. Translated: CSASREGPTGELFF.

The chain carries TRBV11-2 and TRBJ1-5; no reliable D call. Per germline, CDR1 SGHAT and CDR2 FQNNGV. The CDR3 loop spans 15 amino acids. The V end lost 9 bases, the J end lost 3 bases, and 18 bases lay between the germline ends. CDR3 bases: TGTGCCAGGGGCCCCGGGCGTGGAAACAATCAGCCCCAGCATTTT. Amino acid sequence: CARGPGRGNNQPQHF.

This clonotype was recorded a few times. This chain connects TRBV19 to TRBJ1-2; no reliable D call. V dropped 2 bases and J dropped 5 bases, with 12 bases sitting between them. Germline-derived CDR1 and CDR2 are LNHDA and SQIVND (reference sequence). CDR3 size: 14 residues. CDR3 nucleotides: TGTGCCAGTAGTATAAAGACCCACAGATATGGCTACACCTTC. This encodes CASSIKTHRYGYTF.

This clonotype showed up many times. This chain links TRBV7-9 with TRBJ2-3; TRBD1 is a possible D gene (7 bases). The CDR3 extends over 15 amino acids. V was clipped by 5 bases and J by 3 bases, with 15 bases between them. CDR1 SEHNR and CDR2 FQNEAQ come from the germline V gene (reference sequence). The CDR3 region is CASSPGGTVTDTQYF. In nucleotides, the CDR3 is TGTGCCAGCAGCCCTGGGGGGACAGTTACAGATACGCAGTATTTT.

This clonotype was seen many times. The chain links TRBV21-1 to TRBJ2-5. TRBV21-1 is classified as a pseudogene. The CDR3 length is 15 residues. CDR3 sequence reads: CASSKVAVWQETQYF. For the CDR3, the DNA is TGTGCCAGCAGCAAAGTTGCGGTCTGGCAAGAGACCCAGTACTTC.

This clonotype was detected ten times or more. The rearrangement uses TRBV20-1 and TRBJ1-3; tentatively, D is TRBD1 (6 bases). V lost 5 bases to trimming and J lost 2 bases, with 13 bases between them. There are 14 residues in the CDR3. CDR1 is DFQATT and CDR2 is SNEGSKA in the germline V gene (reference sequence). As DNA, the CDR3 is TGCAGTGCTGGGCGACAGGCCCCTGGAAACACCATATATTTT. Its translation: CSAGRQAPGNTIYF.

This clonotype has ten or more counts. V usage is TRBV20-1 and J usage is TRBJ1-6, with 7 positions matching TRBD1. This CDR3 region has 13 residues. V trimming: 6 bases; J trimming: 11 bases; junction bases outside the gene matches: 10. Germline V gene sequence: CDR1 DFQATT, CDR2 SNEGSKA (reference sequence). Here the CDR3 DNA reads TGCAGTGCCCAGGGGGGCGAAATCACACCCCTCCACTTT. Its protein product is CSAQGGEITPLHF.

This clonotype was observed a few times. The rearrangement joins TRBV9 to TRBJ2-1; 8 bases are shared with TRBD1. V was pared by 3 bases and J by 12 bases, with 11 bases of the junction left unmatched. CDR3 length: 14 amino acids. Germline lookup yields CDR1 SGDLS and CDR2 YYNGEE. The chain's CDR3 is CASSAPPDRAGQFF. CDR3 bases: TGTGCCAGCAGCGCCCCCCCGGACAGGGCAGGGCAGTTCTTC. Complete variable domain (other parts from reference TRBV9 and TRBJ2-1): DSGVTQTPKHLITATGQRVTLRCSPRSGDLSVYWYQQSLDQGLQFLIQYYNGEERAKGNILERFSAQQFPDLHSELNLSSLELGDSALYFCASSAPPDRAGQFFGPGTRLTVL.

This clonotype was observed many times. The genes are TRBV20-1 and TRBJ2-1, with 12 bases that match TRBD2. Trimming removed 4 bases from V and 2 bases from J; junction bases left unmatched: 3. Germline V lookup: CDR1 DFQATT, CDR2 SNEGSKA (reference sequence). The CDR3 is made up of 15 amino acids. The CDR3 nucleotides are TGCAGTGCTACCCTAGCGGGGGGGCCCTACAATGAGCAGTTCTTC. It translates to CSATLAGGPYNEQFF.

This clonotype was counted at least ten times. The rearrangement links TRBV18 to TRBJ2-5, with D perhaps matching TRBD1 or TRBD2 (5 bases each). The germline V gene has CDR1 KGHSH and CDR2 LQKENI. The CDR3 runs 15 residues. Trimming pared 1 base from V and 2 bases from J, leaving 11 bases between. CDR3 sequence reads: CASSPLPGRQETQYF. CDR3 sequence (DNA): TGTGCCAGCTCACCACTACCGGGACGACAAGAGACCCAGTACTTC.

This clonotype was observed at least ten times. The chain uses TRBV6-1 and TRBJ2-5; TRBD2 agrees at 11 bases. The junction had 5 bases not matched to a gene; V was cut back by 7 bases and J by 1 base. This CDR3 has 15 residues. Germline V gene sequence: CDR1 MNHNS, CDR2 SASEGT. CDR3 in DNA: TGTGCCAGCAAACGACTAGCGGGGTCCCAAGAGACCCAGTACTTC. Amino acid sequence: CASKRLAGSQETQYF.

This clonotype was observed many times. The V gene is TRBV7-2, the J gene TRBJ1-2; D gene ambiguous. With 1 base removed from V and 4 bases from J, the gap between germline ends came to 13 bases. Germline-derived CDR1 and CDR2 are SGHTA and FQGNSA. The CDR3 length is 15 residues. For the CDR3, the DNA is TGTGCCAGCAGCTTAGAGGGCAGGAGGGCCTATGGCTACACCTTC. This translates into CASSLEGRRAYGYTF.

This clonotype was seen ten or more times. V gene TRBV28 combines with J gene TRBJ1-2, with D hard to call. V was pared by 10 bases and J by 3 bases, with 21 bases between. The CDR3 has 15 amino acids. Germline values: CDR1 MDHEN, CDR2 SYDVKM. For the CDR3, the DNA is TGTGCCACCTCAAAGGGAGGGTTGCTTTACTATGGCTACACCTTC. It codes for CATSKGGLLYYGYTF.

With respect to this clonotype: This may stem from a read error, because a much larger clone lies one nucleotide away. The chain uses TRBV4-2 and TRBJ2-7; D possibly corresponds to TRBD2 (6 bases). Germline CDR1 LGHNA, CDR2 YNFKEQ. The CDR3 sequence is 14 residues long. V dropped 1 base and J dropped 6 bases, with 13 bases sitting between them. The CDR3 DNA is TGTGCCAGCAGCCAAGGGCGGGGTGAAGCCGAGCAGTACTTC. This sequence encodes CASSQGRGEAEQYF.

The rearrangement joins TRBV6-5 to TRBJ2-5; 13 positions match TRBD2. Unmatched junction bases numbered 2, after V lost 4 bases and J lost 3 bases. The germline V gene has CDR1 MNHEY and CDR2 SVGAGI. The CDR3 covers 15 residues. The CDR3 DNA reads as TGTGCCAGCAGTTGGGGGACTAGCGGGGAAGAGACCCAGTACTTC. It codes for CASSWGTSGEETQYF.

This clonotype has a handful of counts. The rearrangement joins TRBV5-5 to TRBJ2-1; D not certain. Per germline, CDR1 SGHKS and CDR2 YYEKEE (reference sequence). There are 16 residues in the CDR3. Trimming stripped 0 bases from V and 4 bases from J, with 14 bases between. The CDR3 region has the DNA TGTGCCAGCAGCTTGGTAGGCTCAACGAATTACAATGAGCAGTTCTTC. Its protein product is CASSLVGSTNYNEQFF.

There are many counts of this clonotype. For the CDR3, the DNA is TGTGCCATCAGTTCAGCCAGCGGGGGGGCCGACCGTACCGGGGAGCTGTTTTTT. Protein product: CAISSASGGADRTGELFF. The rearrangement links TRBV10-3 to TRBJ2-2; TRBD2 matches 10 bases. Germline V gives CDR1 ENHRY, CDR2 SYGVKD. Trimming at V came to 5 bases and at J to 5 bases, leaving 14 bases not matched to a gene. This CDR3 spans 18 amino acids.

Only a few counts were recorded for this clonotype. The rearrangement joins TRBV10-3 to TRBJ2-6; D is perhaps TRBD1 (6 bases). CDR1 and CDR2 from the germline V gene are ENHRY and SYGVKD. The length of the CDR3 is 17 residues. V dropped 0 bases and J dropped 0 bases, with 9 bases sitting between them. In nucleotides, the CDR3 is TGTGCCATCAGTGAGTCCCGGACAGTCTCTGGGGCCAACGTCCTGACTTTC. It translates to CAISESRTVSGANVLTF.

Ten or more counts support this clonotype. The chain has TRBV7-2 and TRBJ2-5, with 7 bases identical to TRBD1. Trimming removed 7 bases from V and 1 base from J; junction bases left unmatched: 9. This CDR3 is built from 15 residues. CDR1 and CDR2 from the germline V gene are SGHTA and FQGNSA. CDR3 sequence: CASNPRQGSQETQYF. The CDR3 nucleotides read TGTGCCAGCAACCCTCGACAGGGATCCCAAGAGACCCAGTACTTC.

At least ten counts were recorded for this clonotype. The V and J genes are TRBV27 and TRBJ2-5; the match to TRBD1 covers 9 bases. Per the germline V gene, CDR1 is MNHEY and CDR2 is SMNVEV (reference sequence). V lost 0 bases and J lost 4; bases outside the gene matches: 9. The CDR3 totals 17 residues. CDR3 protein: CASSLSKGTGFGETQYF. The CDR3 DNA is TGTGCCAGCAGTTTATCGAAGGGGACAGGGTTTGGAGAGACCCAGTACTTC.